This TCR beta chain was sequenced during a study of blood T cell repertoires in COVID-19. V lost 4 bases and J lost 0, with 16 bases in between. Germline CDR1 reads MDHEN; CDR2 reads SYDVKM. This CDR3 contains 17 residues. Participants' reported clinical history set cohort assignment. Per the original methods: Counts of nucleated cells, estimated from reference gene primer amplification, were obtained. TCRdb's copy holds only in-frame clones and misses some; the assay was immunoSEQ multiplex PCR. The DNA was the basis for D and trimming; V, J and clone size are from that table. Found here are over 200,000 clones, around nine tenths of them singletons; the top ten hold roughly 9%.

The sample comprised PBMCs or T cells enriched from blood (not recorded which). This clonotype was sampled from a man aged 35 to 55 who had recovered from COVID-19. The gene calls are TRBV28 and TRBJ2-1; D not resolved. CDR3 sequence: CASSWPLRPSSYNEQFF. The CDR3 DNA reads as TGTGCCAGCAGTTGGCCCCTTCGTCCAAGCTCCTACAATGAGCAGTTCTTC. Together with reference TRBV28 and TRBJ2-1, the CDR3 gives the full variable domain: DVKVTQSSRYLVKRTGEKVFLECVQDMDHENMFWYRQDPGLGLRLIYFSYDVKMKEKGDIPEGYSVSREKKERFSLILESASTNQTSMYLCASSWPLRPSSYNEQFFGPGTRLTVL.